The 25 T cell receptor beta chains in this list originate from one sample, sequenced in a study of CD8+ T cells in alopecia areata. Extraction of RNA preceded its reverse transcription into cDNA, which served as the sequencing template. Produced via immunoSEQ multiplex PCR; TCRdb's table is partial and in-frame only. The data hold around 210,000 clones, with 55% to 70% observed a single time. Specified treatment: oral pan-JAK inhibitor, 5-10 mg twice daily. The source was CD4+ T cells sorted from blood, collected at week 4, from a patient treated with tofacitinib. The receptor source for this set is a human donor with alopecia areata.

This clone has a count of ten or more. The CDR3 region is CAISAGGDSPLHF. As DNA, the CDR3 is TGTGCCATCAGTGCAGGGGGGGATTCACCCCTCCACTTT. This sequence joins TRBV10-3 and TRBJ1-6; 7 bases match TRBD1. Germline trimming cut 4 bases from V and 8 bases from J; bases unmatched to any gene: 2. The CDR3 is made up of 13 amino acids. Germline V gene lookup returns CDR1 ENHRY and CDR2 SYGVKD.

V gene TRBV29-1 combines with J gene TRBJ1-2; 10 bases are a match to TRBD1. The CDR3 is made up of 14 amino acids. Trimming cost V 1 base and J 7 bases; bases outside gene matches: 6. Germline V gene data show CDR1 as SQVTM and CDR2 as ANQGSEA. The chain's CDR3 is CSVEGAGQGFGYTF. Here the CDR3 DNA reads TGCAGCGTTGAAGGGGCGGGACAGGGGTTTGGCTACACCTTC.

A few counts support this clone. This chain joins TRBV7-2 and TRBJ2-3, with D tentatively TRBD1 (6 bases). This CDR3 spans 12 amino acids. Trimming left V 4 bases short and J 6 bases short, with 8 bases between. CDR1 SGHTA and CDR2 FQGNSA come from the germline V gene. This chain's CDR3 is CASSSQGDTQYF. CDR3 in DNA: TGTGCCAGCAGCTCCCAGGGGGATACGCAGTATTTT.

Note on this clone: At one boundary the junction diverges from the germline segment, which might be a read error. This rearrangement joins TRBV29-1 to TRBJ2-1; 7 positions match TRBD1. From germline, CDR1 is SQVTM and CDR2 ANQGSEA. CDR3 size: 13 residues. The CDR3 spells CSIETGSDNEQFF. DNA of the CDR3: TGCAGCATTGAGACAGGGTCCGACAATGAGCAGTTCTTC.

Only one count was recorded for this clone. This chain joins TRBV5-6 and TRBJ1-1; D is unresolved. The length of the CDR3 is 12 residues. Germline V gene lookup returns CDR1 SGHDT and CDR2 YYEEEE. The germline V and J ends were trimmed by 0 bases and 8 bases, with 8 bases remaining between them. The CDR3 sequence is CASSLARREAFF. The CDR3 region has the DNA TGTGCCAGCAGCTTGGCCAGGAGGGAAGCTTTCTTT.

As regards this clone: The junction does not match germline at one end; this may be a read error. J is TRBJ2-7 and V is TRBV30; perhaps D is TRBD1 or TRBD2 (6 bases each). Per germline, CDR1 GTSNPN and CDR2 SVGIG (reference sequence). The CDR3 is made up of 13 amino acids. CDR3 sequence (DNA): TGTGCCTGGACTACCCTAACCGGGGGCCCGGTAGGTTTC. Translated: CAWTTLTGGPVGF.

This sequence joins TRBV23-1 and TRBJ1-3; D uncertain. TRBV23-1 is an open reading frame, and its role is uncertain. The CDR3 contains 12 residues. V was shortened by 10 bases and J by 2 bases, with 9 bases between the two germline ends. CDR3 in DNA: TGCGCCAATTCGGGTCCTGGAAACACCATATATTTT. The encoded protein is CANSGPGNTIYF.

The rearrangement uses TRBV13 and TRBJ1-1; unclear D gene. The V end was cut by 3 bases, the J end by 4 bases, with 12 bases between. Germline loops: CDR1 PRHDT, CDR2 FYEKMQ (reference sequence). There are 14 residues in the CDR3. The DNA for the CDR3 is TGTGCCAGCAGCTTGGCGGTGGTGGGCACTGAAGCTTTCTTT. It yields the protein CASSLAVVGTEAFF. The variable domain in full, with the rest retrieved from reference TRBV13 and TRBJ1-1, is AAGVIQSPRHLIKEKRETATLKCYPIPRHDTVYWYQQGPGQDPQFLISFYEKMQSDKGSIPDRFSAQQFSDYHSELNMSSLELGDSALYFCASSLAVVGTEAFFGQGTRLTVV.

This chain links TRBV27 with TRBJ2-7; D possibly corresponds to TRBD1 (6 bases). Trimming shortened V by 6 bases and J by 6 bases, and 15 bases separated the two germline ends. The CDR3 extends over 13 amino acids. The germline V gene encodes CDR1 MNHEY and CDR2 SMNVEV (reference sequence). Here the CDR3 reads CASRPTGFGEQYF. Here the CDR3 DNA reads TGTGCCAGCAGACCTACAGGGTTCGGCGAGCAGTACTTC.

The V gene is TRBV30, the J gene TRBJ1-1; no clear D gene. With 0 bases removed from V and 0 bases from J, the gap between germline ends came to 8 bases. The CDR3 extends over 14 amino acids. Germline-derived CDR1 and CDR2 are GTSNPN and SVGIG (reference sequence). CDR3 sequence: CAWSVTAMNTEAFF. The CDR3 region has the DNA TGTGCCTGGAGTGTTACAGCGATGAACACTGAAGCTTTCTTT.

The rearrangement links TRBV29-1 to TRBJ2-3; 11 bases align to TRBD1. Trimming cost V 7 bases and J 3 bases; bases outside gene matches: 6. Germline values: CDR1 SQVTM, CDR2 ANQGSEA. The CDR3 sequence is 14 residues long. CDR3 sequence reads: CSAGGTGGTDTQYF. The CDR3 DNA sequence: TGCAGCGCCGGGGGGACAGGGGGTACAGATACGCAGTATTTT.

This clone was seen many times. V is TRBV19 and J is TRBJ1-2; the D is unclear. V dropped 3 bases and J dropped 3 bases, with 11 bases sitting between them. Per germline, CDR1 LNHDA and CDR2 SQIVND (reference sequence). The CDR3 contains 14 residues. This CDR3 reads CASSIRTNYYGYTF. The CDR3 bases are TGTGCCAGTAGTATTAGGACGAACTACTATGGCTACACCTTC.

CDR3 bases: TGCGCCAGCAGCCAAGATGCCTTAGGGACAGAATTAAACTATGGCTACACCTTC. Amino acid sequence: CASSQDALGTELNYGYTF. This chain joins TRBV4-3 and TRBJ1-2; TRBD1 agrees at 7 bases. V shed 0 bases and J 2 bases; nucleotides not matched to a gene: 12. This CDR3 comprises 18 residues. The germline gives CDR1 LGHNA, CDR2 YSLEER.

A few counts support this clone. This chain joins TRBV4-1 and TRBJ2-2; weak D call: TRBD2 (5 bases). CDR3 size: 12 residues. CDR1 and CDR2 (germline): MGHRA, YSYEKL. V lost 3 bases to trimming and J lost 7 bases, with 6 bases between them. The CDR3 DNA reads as TGCGCCAGCAGCCACGGGGTCGGGGAGCTGTTTTTT. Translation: CASSHGVGELFF.

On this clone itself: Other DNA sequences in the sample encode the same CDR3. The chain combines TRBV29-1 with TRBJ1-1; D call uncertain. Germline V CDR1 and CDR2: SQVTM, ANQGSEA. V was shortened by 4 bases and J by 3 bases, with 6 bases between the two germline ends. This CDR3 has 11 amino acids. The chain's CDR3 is CSVVQYTEAFF. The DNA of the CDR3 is TGCAGCGTTGTACAGTACACTGAAGCTTTCTTT.

The CDR3 is CSASGWSEAFF. The CDR3 DNA is TGCAGTGCTAGCGGGTGGTCTGAAGCTTTCTTT. The V and J genes are TRBV20-1 and TRBJ1-1; D gene ambiguous. CDR3 length: 11 amino acids. V lost 3 bases and J 6 bases, leaving 8 bases between the germline ends. Germline V CDR1 and CDR2: DFQATT, SNEGSKA (reference sequence).

This CDR3 is CASTLTLYNEQFF. In nucleotides, the CDR3 is TGTGCCAGCACCTTGACACTCTACAATGAGCAGTTCTTC. The chain couples TRBV11-2 to TRBJ2-1; D gene uncertain. V was clipped by 7 bases and J by 3 bases, with 10 bases between them. Germline CDR1 SGHAT, CDR2 FQNNGV. The length of the CDR3 is 13 residues.

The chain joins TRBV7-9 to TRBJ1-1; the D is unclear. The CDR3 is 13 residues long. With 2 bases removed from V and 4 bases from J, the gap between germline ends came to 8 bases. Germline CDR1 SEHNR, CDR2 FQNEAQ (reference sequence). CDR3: CASSLNWGTEAFF. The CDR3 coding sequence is TGTGCCAGCAGCTTAAACTGGGGCACTGAAGCTTTCTTT.

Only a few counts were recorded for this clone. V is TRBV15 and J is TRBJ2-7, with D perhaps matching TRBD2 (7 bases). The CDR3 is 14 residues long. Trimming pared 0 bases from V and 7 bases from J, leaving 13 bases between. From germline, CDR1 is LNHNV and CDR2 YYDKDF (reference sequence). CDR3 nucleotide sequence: TGTGCCACCAGCAGAGATCGGGGGGCTGAAGAGCAGTACTTC. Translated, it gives CATSRDRGAEEQYF.

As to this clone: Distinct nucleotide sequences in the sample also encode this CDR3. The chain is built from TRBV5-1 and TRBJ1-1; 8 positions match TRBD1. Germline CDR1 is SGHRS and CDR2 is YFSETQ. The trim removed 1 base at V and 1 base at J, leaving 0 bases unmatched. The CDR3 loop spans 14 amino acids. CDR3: CASSLTGGNTEAFF. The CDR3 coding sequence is TGCGCCAGCAGCTTGACAGGGGGGAACACTGAAGCTTTCTTT.

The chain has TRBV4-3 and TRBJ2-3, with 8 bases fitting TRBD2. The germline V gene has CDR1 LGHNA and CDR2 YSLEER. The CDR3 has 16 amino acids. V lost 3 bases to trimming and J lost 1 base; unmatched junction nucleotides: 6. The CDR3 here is CASSHGDGGGTDTQYF. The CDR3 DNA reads TGCGCCAGCAGCCATGGGGACGGGGGGGGCACAGATACGCAGTATTTT.

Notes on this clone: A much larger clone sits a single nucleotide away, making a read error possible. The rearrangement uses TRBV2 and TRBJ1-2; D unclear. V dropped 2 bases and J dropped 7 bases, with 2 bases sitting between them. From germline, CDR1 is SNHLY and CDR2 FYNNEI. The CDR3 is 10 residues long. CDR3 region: CASSESGYTF. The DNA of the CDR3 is TGTGCCAGCAGTGAAAGTGGCTACACCTTC. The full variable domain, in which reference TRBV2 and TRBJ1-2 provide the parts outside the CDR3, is EPEVTQTPSHQVTQMGQEVILRCVPISNHLYFYWYRQILGQKVEFLVSFYNNEISEKSEIFDDQFSVERPDGSNFTLKIRSTKLEDSAMYFCASSESGYTFGSGTRLTVV.

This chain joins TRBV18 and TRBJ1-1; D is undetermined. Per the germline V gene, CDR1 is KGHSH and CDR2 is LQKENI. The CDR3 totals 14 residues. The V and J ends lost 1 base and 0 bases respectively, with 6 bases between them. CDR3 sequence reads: CASSPRVMNTEAFF. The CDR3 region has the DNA TGTGCCAGCTCACCACGGGTTATGAACACTGAAGCTTTCTTT.

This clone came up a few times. The CDR3 DNA follows: TGTGCCAGCAGCCAAGGGAGGGGGGGCGCGGAGACTGAAGCTTTCTTT. As protein: CASSQGRGGAETEAFF. The genes are TRBV4-2 and TRBJ1-1; possible D gene TRBD1, 6 bases. Between the trimmed V and J ends, which lost 1 base and 5 bases, there was a span of 17 bases. This CDR3 is 16 amino acids long. Germline V gene sequence: CDR1 LGHNA, CDR2 YNFKEQ.

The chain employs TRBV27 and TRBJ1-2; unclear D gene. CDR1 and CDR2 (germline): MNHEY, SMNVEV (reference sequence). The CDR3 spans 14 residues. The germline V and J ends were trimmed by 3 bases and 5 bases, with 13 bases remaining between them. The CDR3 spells CASSFGGLAYGYTF. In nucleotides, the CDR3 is TGTGCCAGCAGTTTTGGAGGGCTCGCGTATGGCTACACCTTC.